Included here is one T cell receptor (beta chain) sequence, with context. Measured with immunoSEQ multiplex PCR; TCRdb has only the in-frame clones, and not every one. The profile shows more than 80,000 clones, around two thirds of them singletons. This sample is part of a study of shared clonotypes between healthy human individuals. Turning to the study itself: Each donor's CD4 naive and CD4 memory cells filled three plates apiece, CD8 naive two, and CD8 memory one.

Sequenced material: memory CD8+ T cells sorted from blood. Stated subset: CD45RO+ cells pooled with CCR7-negative TemRA cells. The sequence derives from a man aged 25 to 40 in good health.

In nucleotides, the CDR3 is TGCGCCAGCAGCCAATATGGGCGGGGGGGTCAAGAGACCCAGTACTTC. This codes for CASSQYGRGGQETQYF. The genes are TRBV4-3 and TRBJ2-5; 9 bases map to TRBD2. The CDR3 sequence is 16 residues long. Trimming removed 2 bases from V and 2 bases from J; junction bases left unmatched: 6. From germline, CDR1 is LGHNA and CDR2 YSLEER.